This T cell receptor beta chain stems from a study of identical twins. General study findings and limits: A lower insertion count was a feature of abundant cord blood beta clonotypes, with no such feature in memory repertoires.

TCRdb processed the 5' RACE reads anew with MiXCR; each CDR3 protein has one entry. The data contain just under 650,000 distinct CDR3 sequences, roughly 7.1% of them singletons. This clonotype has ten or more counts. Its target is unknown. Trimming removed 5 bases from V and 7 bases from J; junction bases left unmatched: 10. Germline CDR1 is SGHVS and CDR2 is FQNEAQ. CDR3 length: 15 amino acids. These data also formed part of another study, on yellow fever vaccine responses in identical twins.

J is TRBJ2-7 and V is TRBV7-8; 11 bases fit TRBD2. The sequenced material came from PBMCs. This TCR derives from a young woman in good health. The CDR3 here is CASSPQLAGAAEQYF. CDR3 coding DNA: TGTGCCAGCAGCCCCCAACTAGCGGGAGCGGCAGAGCAGTACTTC.